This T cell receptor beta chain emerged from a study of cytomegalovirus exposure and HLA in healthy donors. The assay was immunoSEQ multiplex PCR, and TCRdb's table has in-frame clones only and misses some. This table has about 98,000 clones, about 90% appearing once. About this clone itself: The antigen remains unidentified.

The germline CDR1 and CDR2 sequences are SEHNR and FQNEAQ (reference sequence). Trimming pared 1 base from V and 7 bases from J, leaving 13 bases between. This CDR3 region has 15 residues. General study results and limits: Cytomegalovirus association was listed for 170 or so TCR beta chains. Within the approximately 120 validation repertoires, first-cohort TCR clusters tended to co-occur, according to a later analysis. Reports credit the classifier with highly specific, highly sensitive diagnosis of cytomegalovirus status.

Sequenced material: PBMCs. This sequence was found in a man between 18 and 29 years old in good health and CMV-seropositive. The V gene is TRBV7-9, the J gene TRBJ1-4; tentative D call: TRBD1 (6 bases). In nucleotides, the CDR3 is TGTGCCAGCAGCTTAGATGCGGGGGGCGGTGAAAAACTGTTTTTT. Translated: CASSLDAGGGEKLFF. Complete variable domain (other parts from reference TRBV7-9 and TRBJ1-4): DTGVSQNPRHKITKRGQNVTFRCDPISEHNRLYWYRQTLGQGPEFLTYFQNEAQLEKSRLLSDRFSAERPKGSFSTLEIQRTEQGDSAMYLCASSLDAGGGEKLFFGSGTQLSVL.